This T cell receptor beta chain was recovered during a study of T-cell memory formation after mild COVID-19. Germline V CDR1 and CDR2: SQVTM, ANQGSEA. Trimming took off 6 bases at V and 5 bases at J, with 19 bases between the two ends. This CDR3 has 14 amino acids. Using constant-segment primers, 5'RACE produced TCR alpha and TCR beta cDNA libraries carrying sample barcodes and UMIs. MiXCR, applied by TCRdb to the 5' RACE reads, yields one record per CDR3 protein. The sample has fewer than 400,000 distinct CDR3 sequences; roughly 13% are singletons. The J gene is TRBJ1-1, the V gene TRBV29-1; possibly TRBD1 for D (6 bases). Material for sequencing was PBMCs or a T cell subset sorted from them (not recorded which). The sequence came from a man aged 18 to 29 who had mild COVID-19 (a few samples of this study predate the infection). Cell type and time point are not known. CDR3 in amino acids: CSVSQGIVGTEAFF. CDR3 DNA: TGCAGCGTCAGCCAGGGGATAGTCGGGACTGAAGCTTTCTTT.